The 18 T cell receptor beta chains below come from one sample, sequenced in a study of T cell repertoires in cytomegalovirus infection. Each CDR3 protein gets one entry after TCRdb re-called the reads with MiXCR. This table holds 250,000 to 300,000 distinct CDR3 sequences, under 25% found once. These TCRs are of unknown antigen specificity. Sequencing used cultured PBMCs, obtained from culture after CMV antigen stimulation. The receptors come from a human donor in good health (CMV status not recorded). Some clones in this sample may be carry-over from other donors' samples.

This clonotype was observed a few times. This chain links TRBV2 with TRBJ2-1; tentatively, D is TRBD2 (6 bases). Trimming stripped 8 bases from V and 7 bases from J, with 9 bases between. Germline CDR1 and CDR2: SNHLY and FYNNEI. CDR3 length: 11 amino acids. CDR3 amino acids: CASGRKNEQFF. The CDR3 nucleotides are TGTGCCAGCGGGAGGAAGAATGAGCAGTTCTTC. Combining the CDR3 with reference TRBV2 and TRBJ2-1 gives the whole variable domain EPEVTQTPSHQVTQMGQEVILRCVPISNHLYFYWYRQILGQKVEFLVSFYNNEISEKSEIFDDQFSVERPDGSNFTLKIRSTKLEDSAMYFCASGRKNEQFFGPGTRLTVL.

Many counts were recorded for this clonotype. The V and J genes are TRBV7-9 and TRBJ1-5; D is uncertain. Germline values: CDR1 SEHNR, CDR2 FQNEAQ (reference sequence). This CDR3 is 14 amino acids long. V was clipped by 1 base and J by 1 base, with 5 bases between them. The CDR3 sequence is CASSLGRSNQPQHF. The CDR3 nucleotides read TGTGCCAGCAGCTTAGGGAGGAGCAATCAGCCCCAGCATTTT.

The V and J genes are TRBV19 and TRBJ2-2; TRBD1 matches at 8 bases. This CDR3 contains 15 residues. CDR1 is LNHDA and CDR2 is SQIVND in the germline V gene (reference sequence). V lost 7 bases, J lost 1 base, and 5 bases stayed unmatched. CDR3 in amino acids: CASKKGQGNTGELFF. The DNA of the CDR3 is TGTGCCAGTAAGAAAGGACAGGGGAACACCGGGGAGCTGTTTTTT.

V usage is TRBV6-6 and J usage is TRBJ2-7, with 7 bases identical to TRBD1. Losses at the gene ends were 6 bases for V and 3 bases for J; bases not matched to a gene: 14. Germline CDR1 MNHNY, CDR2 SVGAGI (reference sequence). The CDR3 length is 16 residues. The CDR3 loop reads CASRLVGGPIIYEQYV. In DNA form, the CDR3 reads TGTGCCAGCAGATTGGTAGGGGGCCCTATCATCTACGAGCAGTACGTC.

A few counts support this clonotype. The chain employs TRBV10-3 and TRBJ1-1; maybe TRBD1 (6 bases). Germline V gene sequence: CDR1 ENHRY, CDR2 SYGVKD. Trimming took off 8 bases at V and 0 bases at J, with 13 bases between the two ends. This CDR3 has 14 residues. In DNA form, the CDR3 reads TGTGCCATCCGTTTGGGGGCAGTGAACACTGAAGCTTTCTTT. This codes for CAIRLGAVNTEAFF.

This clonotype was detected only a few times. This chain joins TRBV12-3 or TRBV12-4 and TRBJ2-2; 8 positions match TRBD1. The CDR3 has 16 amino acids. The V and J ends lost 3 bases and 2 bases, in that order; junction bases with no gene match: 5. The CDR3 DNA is TGTGCCAGCAGTTTTCGCCAGGGGGCCAACACCGGGGAGCTGTTTTTT. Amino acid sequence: CASSFRQGANTGELFF.

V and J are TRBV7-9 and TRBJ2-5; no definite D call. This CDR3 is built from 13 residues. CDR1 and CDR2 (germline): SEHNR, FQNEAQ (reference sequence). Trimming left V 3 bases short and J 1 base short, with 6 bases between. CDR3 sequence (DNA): TGTGCCAGCAGCTTTGGGATCCAAGAGACCCAGTACTTC. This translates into CASSFGIQETQYF.

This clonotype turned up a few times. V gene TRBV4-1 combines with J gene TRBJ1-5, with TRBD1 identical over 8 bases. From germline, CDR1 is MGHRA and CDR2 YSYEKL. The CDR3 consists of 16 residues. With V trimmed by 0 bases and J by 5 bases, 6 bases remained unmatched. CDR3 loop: CASSQDGGQGYQPQHF. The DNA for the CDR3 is TGCGCCAGCAGCCAAGACGGAGGACAGGGATATCAGCCCCAGCATTTT.

DNA for the CDR3: TGCAGTGCAGACATAGCGGGAGGGGTCAATGAGCAGTTCTTC. This gives the protein CSADIAGGVNEQFF. The J gene is TRBJ2-1, the V gene TRBV20-1; 11 bases fit TRBD2. Germline V gene lookup returns CDR1 DFQATT and CDR2 SNEGSKA (reference sequence). There are 14 residues in the CDR3. V lost 6 bases to trimming and J lost 6 bases; unmatched junction nucleotides: 7.

This CDR3 is CSALPFPRPGPSTDTQYF. In DNA, the CDR3 is TGCAGTGCTCTACCGTTCCCCCGACCCGGCCCTAGCACAGATACGCAGTATTTT. The rearrangement joins TRBV20-1 to TRBJ2-3, with D hard to call. The germline V gene encodes CDR1 DFQATT and CDR2 SNEGSKA (reference sequence). Between the trimmed V and J ends, which lost 5 bases and 0 bases, there was a span of 24 bases. This CDR3 has 18 amino acids.

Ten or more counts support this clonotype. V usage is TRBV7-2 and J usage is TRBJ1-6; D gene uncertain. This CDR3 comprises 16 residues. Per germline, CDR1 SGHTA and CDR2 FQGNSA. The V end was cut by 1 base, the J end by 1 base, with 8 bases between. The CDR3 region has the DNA TGTGCCAGCAGCTTAGAATGGGGATCCTATAATTCACCCCTCCACTTT. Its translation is CASSLEWGSYNSPLHF.

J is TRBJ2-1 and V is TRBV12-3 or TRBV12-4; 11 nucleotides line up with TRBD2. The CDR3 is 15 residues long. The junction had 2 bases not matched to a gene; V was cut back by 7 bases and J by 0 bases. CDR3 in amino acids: CASMLAGGSYNEQFF. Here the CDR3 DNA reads TGTGCCAGCATGCTAGCGGGAGGCTCCTACAATGAGCAGTTCTTC.

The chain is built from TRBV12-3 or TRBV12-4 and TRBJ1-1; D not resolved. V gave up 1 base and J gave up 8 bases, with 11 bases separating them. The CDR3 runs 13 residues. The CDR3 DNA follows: TGTGCCAGCAGTTTAGTCCGCGGACGGGAAGCTTTCTTT. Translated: CASSLVRGREAFF.

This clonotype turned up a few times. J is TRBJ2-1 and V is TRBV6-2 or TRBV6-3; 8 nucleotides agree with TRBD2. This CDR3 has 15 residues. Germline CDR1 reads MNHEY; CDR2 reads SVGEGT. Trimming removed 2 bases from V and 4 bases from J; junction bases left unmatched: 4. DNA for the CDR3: TGTGCCAGCAGTTACGACGTAGCGGGATACAATGAGCAGTTCTTC. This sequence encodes CASSYDVAGYNEQFF.

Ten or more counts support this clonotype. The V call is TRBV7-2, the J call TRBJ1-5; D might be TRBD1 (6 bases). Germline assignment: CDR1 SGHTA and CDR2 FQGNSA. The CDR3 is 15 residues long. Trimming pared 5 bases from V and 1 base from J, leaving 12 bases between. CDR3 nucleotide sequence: TGTGCCAGCAGCCGTGACAGGAACAGCAATCAGCCCCAGCATTTT. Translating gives CASSRDRNSNQPQHF.

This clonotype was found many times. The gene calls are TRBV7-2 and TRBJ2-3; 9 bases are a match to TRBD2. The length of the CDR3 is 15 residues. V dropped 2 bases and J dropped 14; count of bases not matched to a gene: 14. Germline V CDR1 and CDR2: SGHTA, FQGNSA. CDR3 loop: CASSLMETSGPIGYF. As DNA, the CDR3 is TGTGCCAGCAGCTTAATGGAGACTAGCGGCCCCATTGGGTATTTT.

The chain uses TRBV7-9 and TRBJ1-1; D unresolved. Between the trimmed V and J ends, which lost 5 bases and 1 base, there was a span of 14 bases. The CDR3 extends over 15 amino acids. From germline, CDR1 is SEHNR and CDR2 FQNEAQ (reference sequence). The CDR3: CASSRVMGTNTEAFF. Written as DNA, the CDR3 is TGTGCCAGCAGCCGGGTTATGGGTACGAACACTGAAGCTTTCTTT.

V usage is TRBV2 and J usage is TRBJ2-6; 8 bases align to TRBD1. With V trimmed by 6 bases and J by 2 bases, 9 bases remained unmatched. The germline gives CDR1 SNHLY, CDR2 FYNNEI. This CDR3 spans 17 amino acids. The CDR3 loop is CASRGRQGIPGANVLTF. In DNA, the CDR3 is TGTGCCAGCAGAGGTCGACAGGGGATCCCTGGGGCCAACGTCCTGACTTTC.